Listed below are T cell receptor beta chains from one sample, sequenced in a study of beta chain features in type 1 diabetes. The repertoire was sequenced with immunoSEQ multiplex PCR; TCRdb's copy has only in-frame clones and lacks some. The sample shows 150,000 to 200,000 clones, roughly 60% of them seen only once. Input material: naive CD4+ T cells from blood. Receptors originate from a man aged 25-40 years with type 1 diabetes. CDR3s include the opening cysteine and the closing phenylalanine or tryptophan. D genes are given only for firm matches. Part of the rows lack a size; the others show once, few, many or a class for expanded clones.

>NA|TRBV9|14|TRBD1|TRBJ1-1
CASSPQGENTEAFF
TGTGCCAGCAGCCCCCAGGGGGAGAACACTGAAGCTTTCTTT
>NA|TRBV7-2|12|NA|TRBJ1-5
CASSQPPGSQHF
TGTGCCAGCAGCCAACCCCCGGGGAGCCAGCATTTT
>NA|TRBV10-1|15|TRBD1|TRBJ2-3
CASSQGVAGTDTQYF
TGCGCCAGCAGCCAGGGGGTCGCGGGCACAGATACGCAGTATTTT
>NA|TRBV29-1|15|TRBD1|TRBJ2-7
CSGLVWGQGAEEQYF
TGCAGCGGTTTAGTCTGGGGACAGGGGGCAGAGGAGCAGTACTTC
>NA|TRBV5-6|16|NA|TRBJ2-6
CASSLVTSSGANVLTF
TGTGCCAGCAGCTTGGTCACCAGCTCTGGGGCCAACGTCCTGACTTTC
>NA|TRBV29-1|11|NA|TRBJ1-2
CSAGHNYGYTF
TGCAGCGCGGGCCATAACTATGGCTACACCTTC
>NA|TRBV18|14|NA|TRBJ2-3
CASSPLQGGDTQYF
TGTGCCAGCTCACCACTTCAGGGGGGAGATACGCAGTATTTT
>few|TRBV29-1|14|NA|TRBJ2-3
CSVVPGPSTDTQYF
TGCAGCGTTGTACCGGGGCCTAGCACAGATACGCAGTATTTT
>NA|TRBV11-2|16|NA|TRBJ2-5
CASSLDPQGTQETQYF
TGTGCCAGCAGCTTAGATCCCCAGGGAACCCAGGAGACCCAGTACTTC
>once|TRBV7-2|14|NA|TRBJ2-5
CASSIIRAQETQYF
TGTGCCAGCAGCATTATCAGGGCTCAAGAGACCCAGTACTTC
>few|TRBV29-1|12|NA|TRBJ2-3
CSVEGSTDTQYF
TGCAGCGTTGAAGGGTCCACAGATACGCAGTATTTT
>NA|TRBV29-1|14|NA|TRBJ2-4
CSASNRRGENIQYF
TGCAGCGCTTCTAATCGCAGGGGAGAAAACATTCAGTACTTC
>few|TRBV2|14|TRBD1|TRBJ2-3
CASGVGQGTDTQYF
TGTGCCAGCGGGGTAGGACAGGGAACAGATACGCAGTATTTT
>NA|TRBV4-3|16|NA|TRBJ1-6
CASSQGTEFHNSPLHF
TGCGCCAGCAGCCAAGGGACAGAATTCCATAATTCACCCCTCCACTTT
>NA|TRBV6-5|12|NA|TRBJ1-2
CASSSVLTGYTF
TGTGCCAGCAGTTCGGTACTGACAGGCTACACCTTC
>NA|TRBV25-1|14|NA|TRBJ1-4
CASSTPGPNEKLFF
TGTGCCAGCAGTACCCCGGGGCCCAATGAAAAACTGTTTTTT
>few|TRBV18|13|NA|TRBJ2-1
CASSPTRINEQFF
TGTGCCAGCTCACCCACTAGAATCAATGAGCAGTTCTTC
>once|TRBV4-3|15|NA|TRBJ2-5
CASSQDIGGRETQYF
TGCGCCAGCAGCCAAGATATCGGGGGACGAGAGACCCAGTACTTC
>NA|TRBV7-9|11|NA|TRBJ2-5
CASRGQETQYF
TGTGCCAGCAGGGGTCAAGAGACCCAGTACTTC
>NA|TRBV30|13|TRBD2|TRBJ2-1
CAWSSGAYNEQFF
TGTGCCTGGAGTAGCGGGGCATACAATGAGCAGTTCTTC
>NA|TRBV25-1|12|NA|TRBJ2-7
CASSGDIYEQYF
TGTGCCAGCAGTGGGGACATCTACGAGCAGTACTTC
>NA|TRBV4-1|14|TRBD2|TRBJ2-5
CASSLGLAEETQYF
TGCGCCAGCAGCTTGGGACTAGCGGAAGAGACCCAGTACTTC
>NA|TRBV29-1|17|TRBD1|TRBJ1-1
CSVEPRDRGRGGAEAFF
TGCAGCGTTGAACCCCGGGACAGGGGGCGCGGTGGAGCTGAAGCTTTCTTT
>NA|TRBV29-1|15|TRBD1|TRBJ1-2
CSLFEDRGPDYGYTF
TGCAGCCTATTTGAGGACAGGGGGCCCGACTATGGCTACACCTTC
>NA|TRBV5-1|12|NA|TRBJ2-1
CASSPTGVEQFF
TGCGCCAGCAGCCCTACTGGGGTTGAGCAGTTCTTC
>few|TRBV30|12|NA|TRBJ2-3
CAWRGSGDTQYF
TGTGCCTGGAGGGGATCAGGGGATACGCAGTATTTT
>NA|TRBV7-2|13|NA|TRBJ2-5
CASSAGARETQYF
TGTGCCAGCAGCGCCGGGGCCCGGGAGACCCAGTACTTC
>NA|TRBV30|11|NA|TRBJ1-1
CACRYYTEAFF
TGTGCCTGCCGGTACTACACTGAAGCTTTCTTT
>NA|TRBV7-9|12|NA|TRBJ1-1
CASSLEPAEAFF
TGTGCCAGCAGCTTAGAGCCCGCTGAAGCTTTCTTT
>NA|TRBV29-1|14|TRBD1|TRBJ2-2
CSVAQGAATGELFF
TGCAGCGTGGCACAGGGGGCGGCCACCGGGGAGCTGTTTTTT
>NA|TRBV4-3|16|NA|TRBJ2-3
CASSQKASGSTDTQYF
TGCGCCAGCAGCCAAAAGGCTTCCGGAAGCACAGATACGCAGTATTTT
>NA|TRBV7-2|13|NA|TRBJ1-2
CASSSDRVYGYTF
TGTGCCAGCAGCTCGGACAGAGTATATGGCTACACCTTC
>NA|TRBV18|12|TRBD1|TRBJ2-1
CASSHPPGQKIF
TGTGCCAGCTCGCATCCCCCGGGACAGAAAATCTTC
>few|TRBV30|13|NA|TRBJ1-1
CAWSTNRDTEAFF
TGTGCCTGGAGTACGAACAGGGACACTGAAGCTTTCTTT
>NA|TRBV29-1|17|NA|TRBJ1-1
CSVASLPTAARNTEAFF
TGCAGCGTTGCTTCTCTCCCCACGGCCGCCCGTAACACTGAAGCTTTCTTT
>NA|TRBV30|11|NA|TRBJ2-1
CAWSVGIEQFF
TGTGCCTGGAGTGTAGGGATTGAGCAGTTCTTC
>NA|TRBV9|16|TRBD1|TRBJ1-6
CASSVGQGASRSPLHF
TGTGCCAGCAGCGTAGGACAGGGGGCCTCTAGGTCACCCCTCCACTTT
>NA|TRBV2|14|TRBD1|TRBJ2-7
CASSVDRGRYEQYF
TGTGCCAGCAGTGTTGACAGGGGACGATACGAGCAGTACTTC
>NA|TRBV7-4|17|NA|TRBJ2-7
CASSLALEGSWDYEQYF
TGTGCCAGCAGCTTAGCGCTAGAGGGTTCATGGGACTACGAGCAGTACTTC
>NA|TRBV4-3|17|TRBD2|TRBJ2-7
CASSQDFGTSGGEEQYF
TGCGCCAGCAGCCAAGATTTCGGGACTAGCGGGGGAGAGGAGCAGTACTTC
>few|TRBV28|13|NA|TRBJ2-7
CASSFSHTYEQYF
TGTGCCAGCAGTTTTTCCCATACCTACGAGCAGTACTTC
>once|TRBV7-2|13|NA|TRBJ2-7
CASSPRQGGEQYF
TGTGCCAGCAGCCCCCGGCAGGGTGGCGAGCAGTACTTC
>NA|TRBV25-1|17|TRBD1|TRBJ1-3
CASSEYAGTGDGNTIYF
TGTGCCAGCAGTGAATATGCGGGTACAGGGGATGGAAACACCATATATTTT
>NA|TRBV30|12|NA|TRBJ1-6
CAWSNGGPPLHF
TGTGCCTGGAGTAATGGAGGGCCACCCCTCCACTTT
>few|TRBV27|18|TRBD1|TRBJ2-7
CASSLYGAGGVKSHEQYF
TGTGCCAGCAGTTTATATGGGGCAGGGGGCGTAAAGTCTCACGAGCAGTACTTC
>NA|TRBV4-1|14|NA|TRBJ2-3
CASSQELVGDTQYF
TGCGCCAGCAGCCAAGAACTAGTCGGAGATACGCAGTATTTT
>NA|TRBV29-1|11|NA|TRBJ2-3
CSVATGDTQYF
TGCAGCGTTGCGACCGGTGATACGCAGTATTTT
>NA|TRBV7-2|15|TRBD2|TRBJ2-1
CASSLGTSAHNEQFF
TGTGCCAGCAGCCTCGGGACTAGCGCCCACAATGAGCAGTTCTTC
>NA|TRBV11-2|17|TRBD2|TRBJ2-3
CASSLVPMSGGTDTQYF
TGTGCCAGCAGCTTAGTCCCTATGAGCGGGGGCACAGATACGCAGTATTTT
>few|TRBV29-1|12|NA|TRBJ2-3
CSVEMGADTQYF
TGCAGCGTTGAAATGGGGGCAGATACGCAGTATTTT
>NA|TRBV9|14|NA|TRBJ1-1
CASSVAGDGTEAFF
TGTGCCAGCAGCGTAGCCGGGGACGGCACTGAAGCTTTCTTT
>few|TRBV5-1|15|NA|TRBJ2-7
CASSRPSGETYEQYF
TGCGCCAGCAGTAGACCATCCGGAGAAACCTACGAGCAGTACTTC
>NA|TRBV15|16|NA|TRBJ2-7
CATSRSPGHRVDEQYF
TGTGCCACCAGCAGATCACCGGGACACAGAGTGGACGAGCAGTACTTC
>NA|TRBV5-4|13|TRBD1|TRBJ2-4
CAPIGTGKNIQYF
TGTGCCCCAATAGGGACAGGAAAAAACATTCAGTACTTC
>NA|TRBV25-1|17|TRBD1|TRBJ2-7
CASSNPLGQIGAYEQYF
TGTGCCAGCAGTAACCCTCTGGGACAGATCGGCGCCTACGAGCAGTACTTC